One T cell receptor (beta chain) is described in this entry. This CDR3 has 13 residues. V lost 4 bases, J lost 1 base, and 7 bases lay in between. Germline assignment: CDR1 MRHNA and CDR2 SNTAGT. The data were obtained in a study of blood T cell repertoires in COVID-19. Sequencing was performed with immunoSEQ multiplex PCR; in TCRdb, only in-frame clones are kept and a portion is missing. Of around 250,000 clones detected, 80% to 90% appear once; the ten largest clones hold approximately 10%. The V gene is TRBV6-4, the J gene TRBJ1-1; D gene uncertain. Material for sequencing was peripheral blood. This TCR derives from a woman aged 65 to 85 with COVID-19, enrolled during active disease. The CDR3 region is CASSGQANTEAFF. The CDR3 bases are TGTGCCAGCAGTGGTCAGGCGAACACTGAAGCTTTCTTT.